A selection of T cell receptor beta chains follows, all from one sample in a study of blood T cell repertoires in COVID-19. Clones were read by immunoSEQ multiplex PCR, and TCRdb kept only the in-frame ones, dropping some. The sample has 120,000 or so clones; over 60% are singletons. The sample taken for sequencing was peripheral blood. The receptors come from a man between 70 and 80 years old with acute or convalescent COVID-19. Each CDR3 is given with its conserved first and last residue. The order of the fields is V gene, J gene, D gene, clone size, CDR3 protein, CDR3 DNA. D genes are given only for firm matches. Only some rows state a clone size, as once, few, many or a class for expanded clones.

TRBV2	TRBJ1-3	NA	NA	CASSDNFSGNTIYF	TGTGCCAGCAGTGATAACTTCTCTGGAAACACCATATATTTT
TRBV7-8	TRBJ1-6	NA	once	CASSLDSGVGSPLHF	TGTGCCAGCAGCTTAGACTCCGGGGTTGGGTCACCCCTCCACTTT
TRBV9	TRBJ2-1	TRBD2	few	CASSVGGTSGYNEQFF	TGTGCCAGCAGCGTCGGGGGGACTAGCGGTTACAATGAGCAGTTCTTC
TRBV5-1	TRBJ1-5	TRBD1	NA	CASRADRGGEPQHF	TGCGCCAGCAGAGCGGACAGGGGAGGCGAGCCCCAGCATTTT
TRBV24-1	TRBJ2-3	NA	NA	CATSAREGTDTQYF	TGTGCCACCAGTGCGCGGGAAGGCACAGATACGCAGTATTTT
TRBV6-6	TRBJ1-4	NA	NA	CASRQLSEKLFF	TGTGCCAGCAGACAGTTGAGTGAAAAACTGTTTTTT
TRBV19	TRBJ1-5	NA	NA	CASKNRATPSQPQHF	TGTGCCAGCAAAAACAGGGCCACCCCAAGTCAGCCCCAGCATTTT
TRBV5-1	TRBJ2-2	NA	NA	CASSPDWDRTGELFF	TGCGCCAGCAGCCCGGACTGGGATAGAACCGGGGAGCTGTTTTTT
TRBV10-1	TRBJ1-1	TRBD1	few	CASSSYQGATEAFF	TGCGCCAGCAGTTCATACCAGGGGGCTACTGAAGCTTTCTTT
TRBV2	TRBJ1-5	TRBD1	NA	CASSNGQGNQPQHF	TGTGCCAGCAGCAACGGACAGGGCAATCAGCCCCAGCATTTT
TRBV27	TRBJ2-5	TRBD2	NA	CASSTTGLAGGYSKETQYF	TGTGCCAGCAGTACAACGGGACTAGCGGGGGGCTACTCGAAAGAGACCCAGTACTTC
TRBV28	TRBJ2-2	NA	NA	CASSRGFGELFF	TGTGCCAGCAGTAGGGGGTTCGGGGAGCTGTTTTTT
TRBV9	TRBJ1-2	TRBD1	NA	CASSVGDSSLYGYTF	TGTGCCAGCAGCGTTGGGGACAGTTCCTTATATGGCTACACCTTC
TRBV6-6	TRBJ2-7	TRBD2	NA	CASRDSGRAPYEQYF	TGTGCCAGCAGGGATAGCGGGAGAGCACCTTACGAGCAGTACTTC
TRBV27	TRBJ2-3	TRBD1	NA	CASSLGTGGLTDTQYF	TGTGCCAGCAGTCTCGGGACAGGGGGCCTCACAGATACGCAGTATTTT
TRBV6-2/TRBV6-3	TRBJ2-2	NA	NA	CASSYRQGWTGELFF	TGTGCCAGCAGTTATCGGCAGGGGTGGACCGGGGAGCTGTTTTTT
TRBV12-3/TRBV12-4	TRBJ2-7	NA	NA	CASSLAQGHEQYF	TGTGCCAGCAGTTTAGCGCAGGGTCACGAGCAGTACTTC
TRBV3-1/TRBV3-2	TRBJ1-2	NA	NA	CASSQDSGYGYTF	TGTGCCAGCAGCCAAGATAGCGGCTATGGCTACACCTTC
TRBV27	TRBJ2-3	NA	NA	CASSLWVFNWWRSGDTQYF	TGTGCCAGCAGTTTATGGGTATTTAATTGGTGGCGGTCCGGAGATACGCAGTATTTT
TRBV2	TRBJ2-1	TRBD2	NA	CASKLSGANEQFF	TGTGCCAGCAAACTTAGCGGGGCCAATGAGCAGTTCTTC
TRBV7-9	TRBJ1-5	TRBD1	NA	CASTQTGGNQPQHF	TGTGCCAGCACCCAAACAGGGGGAAATCAGCCCCAGCATTTT
TRBV11-2	TRBJ2-7	NA	NA	CASSLQGYEQYF	TGTGCCAGCAGCTTACAGGGGTACGAGCAGTACTTC
TRBV28	TRBJ1-5	NA	NA	CASQWGRGTDDPFSNQPQHF	TGTGCCAGCCAATGGGGACGCGGGACGGATGATCCCTTTAGCAATCAGCCCCAGCATTTT